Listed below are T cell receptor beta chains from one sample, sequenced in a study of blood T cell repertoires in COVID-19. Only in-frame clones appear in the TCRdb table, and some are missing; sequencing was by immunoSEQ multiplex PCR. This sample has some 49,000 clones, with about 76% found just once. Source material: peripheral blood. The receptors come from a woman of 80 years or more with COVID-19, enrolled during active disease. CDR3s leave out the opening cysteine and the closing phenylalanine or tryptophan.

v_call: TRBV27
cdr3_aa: ASSQGRLRGLGYEQY

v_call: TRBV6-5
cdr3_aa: ASTTGNNQPQH

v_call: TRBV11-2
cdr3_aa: ASSTAGTRSTGGNTIY

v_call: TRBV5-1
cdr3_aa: ASSQKPGTGGYEQY

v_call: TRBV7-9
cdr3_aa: ASSLQGADTQY

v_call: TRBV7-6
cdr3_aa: ASSSYLAGITDTQY

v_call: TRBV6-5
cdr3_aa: ASSYGDRVTSGGYT

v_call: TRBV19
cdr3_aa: ASSVRNNQPQH

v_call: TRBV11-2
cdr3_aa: ASSPREAYGGELF

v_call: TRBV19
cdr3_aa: ASSPRATRQPLPSGANVLT

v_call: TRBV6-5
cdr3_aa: ASSYLSGGGGKAF

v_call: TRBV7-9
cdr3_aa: ASSRGRRASTDTQY

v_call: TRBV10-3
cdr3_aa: AISELDRGDEQY

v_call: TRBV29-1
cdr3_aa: SVVSDYLRETQY

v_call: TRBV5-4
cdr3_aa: ASSWRGAGELF

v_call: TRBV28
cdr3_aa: ASRKQGGRGYT

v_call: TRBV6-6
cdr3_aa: ASRGKRHYDTQY

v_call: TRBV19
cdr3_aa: ASSIGTGGLYGYT

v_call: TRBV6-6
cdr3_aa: ASSYSGTGNSPLH

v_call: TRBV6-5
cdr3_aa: ASSYSRAGNTIY

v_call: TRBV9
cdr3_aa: ASSVRQGAGTGELF

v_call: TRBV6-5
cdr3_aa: ASRWDRGAEKLF

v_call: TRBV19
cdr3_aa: ASSASTGIPGELF

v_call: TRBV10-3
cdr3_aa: ATNGVSEAF

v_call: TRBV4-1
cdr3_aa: ASSPGQSSGNTIY

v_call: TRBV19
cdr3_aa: ASSMTGEQY

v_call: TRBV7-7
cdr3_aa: ASSLTLAGVTGELF